This T cell receptor beta chain was observed in a study of siplizumab effects on memory and regulatory T cells. Germline V gene sequence: CDR1 SGHTA, CDR2 FQGNSA. This CDR3 comprises 19 residues. The V and J ends lost 5 bases and 0 bases, in that order; junction bases with no gene match: 10. The data were produced by immunoSEQ multiplex PCR, yet TCRdb's version contains in-frame clones alone and is incomplete. The repertoire holds about 100,000 clones, approximately 91% seen once, with 0.14% to 0.15% in the top ten. The sample consisted of CD4+ T cells sorted from blood. The chain carries TRBV7-2 and TRBJ2-7, with 16 bases identical to TRBD2. This TCR was sampled from a human donor in good health. In DNA, the CDR3 is TGTGCCAGCAGCGAAAAAGGGACTAGCGGGGGGGCCTCCTCCTACGAGCAGTACTTC. It specifies CASSEKGTSGGASSYEQYF.